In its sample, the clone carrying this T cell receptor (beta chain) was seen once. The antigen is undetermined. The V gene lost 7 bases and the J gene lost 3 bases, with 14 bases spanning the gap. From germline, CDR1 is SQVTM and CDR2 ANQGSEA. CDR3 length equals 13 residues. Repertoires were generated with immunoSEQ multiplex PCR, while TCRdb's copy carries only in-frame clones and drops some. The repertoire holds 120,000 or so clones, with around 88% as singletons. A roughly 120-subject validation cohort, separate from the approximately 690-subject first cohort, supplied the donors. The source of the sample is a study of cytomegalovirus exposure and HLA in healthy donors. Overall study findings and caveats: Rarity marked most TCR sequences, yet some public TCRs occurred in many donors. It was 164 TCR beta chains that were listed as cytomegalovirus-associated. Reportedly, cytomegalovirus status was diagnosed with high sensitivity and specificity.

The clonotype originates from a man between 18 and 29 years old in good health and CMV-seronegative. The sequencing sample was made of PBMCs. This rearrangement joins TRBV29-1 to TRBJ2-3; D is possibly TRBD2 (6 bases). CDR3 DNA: TGCAGCGCCGAGGTCGGGGGTACAGATACGCAGTATTTT. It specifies CSAEVGGTDTQYF.